A selection of T cell receptor beta chains follows, all from one sample in a study of cytomegalovirus exposure and HLA in healthy donors. Clones were read by immunoSEQ multiplex PCR, and TCRdb kept only the in-frame ones, dropping some. The data hold 110,000 or so clones, with 60% to 85% observed a single time. The sample comprised PBMCs. Receptor source: a female donor in good health and CMV-seronegative. Each CDR3 is given with its conserved first and last residue. The order of the fields is J gene, D gene, V gene, CDR3 length, clone size, CDR3 DNA, CDR3 protein. A D gene is named only where the DNA matches it firmly. Only part of the rows carry a size: once, few, many, or a class if the clone is expanded.

TRBJ1-5 - TRBV27 15 - TGTGCCAGGAGACAGGCATTAAATAGCAATCAGCCCCAGCATTTT CARRQALNSNQPQHF
TRBJ2-1 - TRBV27 15 - TGTGCCAGCAGTTCCCTAGGGTTGGGGGGAAGGGAGCAGTTCTTC CASSSLGLGGREQFF
TRBJ2-5 TRBD1 TRBV5-6 15 - TGTGCCAGCAGCTTGTCACAGGGGCCTCGGGAGACCCAGTACTTC CASSLSQGPRETQYF
TRBJ1-4 TRBD1 TRBV9 13 - TGTGCCAGCAGTGAGGGACAGAATGAAAAACTGTTTTTT CASSEGQNEKLFF
TRBJ2-2 TRBD1 TRBV10-3 15 - TGTGCCATAGGGGGGGACAGGGGTCCCTACGGGGAGCTGTTTTTT CAIGGDRGPYGELFF
TRBJ2-2 TRBD1 TRBV11-2 14 - TGTGCCAGCTCGGGACAGGGATTTGCCGGGGAGCTGTTTTTT CASSGQGFAGELFF
TRBJ2-7 - TRBV7-9 12 - TGTTCCAGCAGCCCACTCTTGTACGAGCAGTACTTC CSSSPLLYEQYF
TRBJ2-3 TRBD2 TRBV6-4 15 many TGTGCCAGCAGTGACTCGGGAGGGGCCGCAGATACGCAGTATTTT CASSDSGGAADTQYF
TRBJ2-2 TRBD2 TRBV6-4 16 - TGTGCCAGCAGCGGGACTAGCGGTTCGAACACCGGGGAGCTGTTTTTT CASSGTSGSNTGELFF
TRBJ1-4 - TRBV19 13 - TGTGCCAGTTCAGGGTCTCCATGGGAAAAACTGTTTTTT CASSGSPWEKLFF